This T cell receptor (beta chain) was sequenced in a study of tumor-infiltrating lymphocytes in glioblastoma multiforme. The germline CDR1 and CDR2 sequences are SGHNT and YENEEA. CDR3 length: 15 residues. About this clonotype itself: As yet, its antigen is unknown. Mismatch with germline at one junction end may stem from a read error.

Three nested ARM-PCR rounds with V-beta and C-beta primers built TCRB libraries. These TCRB libraries lack any described unique molecular identifiers. TCRdb re-analysed the multiplex PCR reads in MiXCR, keeping a single row per CDR3 protein. The sample consists of 15,000 to 20,000 distinct CDR3 sequences, 65% to 80% of them appearing once. Study conclusions and caveats: No surface-marker sorting into functional T cell subtypes was done. The TCR and somatic mutation analysis included just one glioblastoma patient. RNA-based TCR sequencing may distort clone frequencies, since cells carry unequal TCR transcript numbers.

Sequencing was done on a sample of peripheral blood. This chain connects TRBV11-3 to TRBJ2-7, with TRBD1 identical over 11 bases. This sequence was found in a male donor with glioblastoma. DNA of the CDR3: TGTGCCAGCATCTTAGGACAGGGGGCGCGAGGGACGCAGTACTTC. Protein product: CASILGQGARGTQYF.